This TCR beta chain was observed in a study of T-cell reconstitution after alpha-beta-depleted transplantation in children. The length of the CDR3 is 13 residues. Looked up from germline, CDR1 is DFQATT and CDR2 is SNEGSKA (reference sequence). Trimming removed 1 base from V and 1 base from J; junction bases left unmatched: 0. At least ten counts were recorded for this clonotype. Its antigen is unknown. Overall study results and limits: Some patients owed their high day-60 TCRbeta diversity to surviving recipient T cells and thymic progenitors. It was newly produced T cells that mostly accounted for T-cell counts and diversity one year after transplant. Approximately two months post-transplant, alpha-beta T cells reportedly originated from several hundred expanded graft clones.

Unique molecular identifiers featured in how the TCRbeta library was prepared. TCRdb called the PCR reads again in MiXCR, with one record for every CDR3 protein. The sample lists 250,000 to 300,000 distinct CDR3 sequences; 9.5% to 13% were seen once. This chain links TRBV20-1 with TRBJ2-5; TRBD1 matches 7 bases. The sequencing used peripheral blood, collected 180 days after TCRalphabeta/CD19-depleted stem cell transplant. The TCR originated in a male patient aged 2 to 9 who had a stem cell transplant for chronic granulomatous disease, so the T cells may come from the graft donor. The CDR3 coding sequence is TGCAGTGCTAGAGGACAGGGCCAAGAGACCCAGTACTTC. Amino acid sequence: CSARGQGQETQYF.